This T cell receptor beta chain derives from a study of resident and recirculating memory T cells in vitiligo. Whole-study findings and limits: No single dominant TCR clone appeared; lesion clonality varied.

The data were produced by immunoSEQ multiplex PCR, yet TCRdb's version contains in-frame clones alone and is incomplete. The repertoire includes tens of thousands of clones, 90% to 95% of them detected once, and 4.9% sits in the top ten. With regard to this clone: Its specificity is not known.

V shed 3 bases, J shed 2 bases, and the junction held 6 bases outside the gene matches. This CDR3 is built from 15 residues. Germline CDR1 reads MNHEY; CDR2 reads SMNVEV (reference sequence). The sequence was obtained from a male donor with vitiligo. The chain couples TRBV27 to TRBJ2-5, with 7 bases identical to TRBD1. Sequencing was done on a sample of blood. The CDR3 DNA follows: TGTGCCAGCAGTTTTTTAGGGACAGAACAAGAGACCCAGTACTTC. The encoded protein is CASSFLGTEQETQYF.